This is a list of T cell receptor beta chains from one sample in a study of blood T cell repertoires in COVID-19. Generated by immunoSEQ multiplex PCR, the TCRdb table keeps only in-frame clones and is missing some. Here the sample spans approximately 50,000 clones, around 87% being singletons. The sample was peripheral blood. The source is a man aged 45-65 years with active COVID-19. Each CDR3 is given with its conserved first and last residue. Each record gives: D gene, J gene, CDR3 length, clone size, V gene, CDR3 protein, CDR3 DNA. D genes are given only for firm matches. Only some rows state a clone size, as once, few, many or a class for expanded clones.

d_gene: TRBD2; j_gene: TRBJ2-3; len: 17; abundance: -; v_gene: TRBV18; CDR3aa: CASSPRTSGEYADTQYF; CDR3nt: TGTGCCAGCTCACCGCGGACTAGCGGGGAGTATGCAGATACGCAGTATTTT
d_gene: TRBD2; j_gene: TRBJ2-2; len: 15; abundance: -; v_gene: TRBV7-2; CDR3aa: CASSQRTSGAGELFF; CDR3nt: TGTGCCAGCAGCCAGCGGACTAGCGGAGCAGGGGAGCTGTTTTTT
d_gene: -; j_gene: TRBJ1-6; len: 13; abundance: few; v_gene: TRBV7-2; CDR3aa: CASSLDRNSPLHF; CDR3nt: TGTGCCAGCAGCCTCGACAGGAATTCACCCCTCCACTTT
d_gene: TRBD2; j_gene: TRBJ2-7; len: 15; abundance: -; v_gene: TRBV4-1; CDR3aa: CASSREPGGTYEQYF; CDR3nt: TGCGCCAGCAGCCGGGAACCGGGGGGGACCTACGAGCAGTACTTC
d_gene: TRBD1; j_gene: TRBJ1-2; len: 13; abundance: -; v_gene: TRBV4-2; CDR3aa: CASSHPTGESYTF; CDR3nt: TGTGCCAGCAGCCACCCGACAGGGGAGAGCTACACCTTC
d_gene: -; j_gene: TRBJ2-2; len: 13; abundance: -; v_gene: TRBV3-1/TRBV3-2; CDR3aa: CASSVGGAGELFF; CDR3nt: TGTGCCAGCAGCGTCGGAGGGGCGGGGGAGCTGTTTTTT
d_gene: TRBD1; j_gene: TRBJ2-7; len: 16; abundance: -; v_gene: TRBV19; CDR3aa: CASSIGWGTGGYEQYF; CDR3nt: TGTGCCAGTAGTATAGGATGGGGGACAGGGGGCTACGAGCAGTACTTC
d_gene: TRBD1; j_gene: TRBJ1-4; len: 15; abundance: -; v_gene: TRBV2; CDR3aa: CASSERGQENEKLFF; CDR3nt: TGTGCCAGCAGTGAACGTGGACAGGAGAATGAAAAACTGTTTTTT
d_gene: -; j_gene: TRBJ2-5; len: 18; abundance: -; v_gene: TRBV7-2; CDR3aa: CASSRDTGFYLSQETQYF; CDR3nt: TGTGCCAGCAGTAGGGACACCGGATTTTATCTATCACAAGAGACCCAGTACTTC
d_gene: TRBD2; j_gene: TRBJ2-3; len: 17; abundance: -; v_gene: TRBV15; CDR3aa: CATSREWSGAGTDTQYF; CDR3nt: TGTGCCACCAGCAGAGAGTGGAGCGGGGCTGGCACAGATACGCAGTATTTT
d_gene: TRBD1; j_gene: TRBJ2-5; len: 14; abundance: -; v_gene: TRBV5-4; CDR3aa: CASSSGQGQETQYF; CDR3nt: TGTGCCAGCAGTTCCGGACAGGGTCAAGAGACCCAGTACTTC
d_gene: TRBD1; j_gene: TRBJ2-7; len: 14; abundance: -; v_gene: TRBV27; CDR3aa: CASSPTGPTYEQYF; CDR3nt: TGTGCCAGCAGCCCGACAGGGCCTACCTACGAGCAGTACTTC
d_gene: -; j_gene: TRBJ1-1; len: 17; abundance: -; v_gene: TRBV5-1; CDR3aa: CASSSQPRGVPGTEAFF; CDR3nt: TGCGCCAGCAGCTCCCAGCCACGGGGGGTCCCGGGGACTGAAGCTTTCTTT
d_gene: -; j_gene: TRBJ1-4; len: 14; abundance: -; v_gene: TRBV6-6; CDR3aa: CASREGRSNEKLFF; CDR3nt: TGTGCCAGCAGAGAGGGCCGATCTAATGAAAAACTGTTTTTT
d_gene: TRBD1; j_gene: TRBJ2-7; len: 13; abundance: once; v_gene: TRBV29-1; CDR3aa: CSVGDRGDYEQYF; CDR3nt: TGCAGCGTGGGCGACAGGGGGGACTACGAGCAGTACTTC
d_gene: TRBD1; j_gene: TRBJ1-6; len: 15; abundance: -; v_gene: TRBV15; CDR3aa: CATSETGTGISTLHF; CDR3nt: TGTGCCACCAGTGAGACCGGGACAGGAATCTCTACCCTCCACTTT
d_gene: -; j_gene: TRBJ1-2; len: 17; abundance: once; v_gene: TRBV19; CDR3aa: CASSDGDSSTRGYGYTF; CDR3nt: TGTGCCAGTAGTGACGGCGACAGCTCAACCAGGGGCTATGGCTACACCTTC
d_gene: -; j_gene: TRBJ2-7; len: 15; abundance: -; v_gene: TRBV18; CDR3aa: CASSPPGRSSYEQYF; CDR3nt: TGTGCCAGCTCACCCCCTGGCAGATCCTCCTACGAGCAGTACTTC
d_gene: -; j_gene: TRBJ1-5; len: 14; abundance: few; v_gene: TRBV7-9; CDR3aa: CASGGQGPNQPQHF; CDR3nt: TGTGCCAGCGGTGGGCAGGGTCCCAATCAGCCCCAGCATTTT
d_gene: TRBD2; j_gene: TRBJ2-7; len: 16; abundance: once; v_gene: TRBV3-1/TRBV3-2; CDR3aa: CASSQMAGGDSYEQYF; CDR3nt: TGTGCCAGCAGCCAAATGGCGGGGGGGGACTCCTACGAGCAGTACTTC
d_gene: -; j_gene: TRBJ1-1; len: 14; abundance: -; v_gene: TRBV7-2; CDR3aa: CASSYDRTNTEAFF; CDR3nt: TGTGCCAGCAGCTACGACAGAACGAACACTGAAGCTTTCTTT
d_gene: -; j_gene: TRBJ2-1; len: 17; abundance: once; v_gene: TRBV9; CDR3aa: CASSHPLGGGLNNEQFF; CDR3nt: TGTGCCAGCAGCCACCCCCTGGGGGGGGGCCTTAACAATGAGCAGTTCTTC
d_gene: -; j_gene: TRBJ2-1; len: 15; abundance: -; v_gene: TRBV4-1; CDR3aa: CASSTGETLANEQFF; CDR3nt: TGCGCCAGCAGCACCGGGGAGACGCTGGCCAATGAGCAGTTCTTC
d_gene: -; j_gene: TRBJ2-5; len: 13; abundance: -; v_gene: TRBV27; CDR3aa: CASRPLSEETQYF; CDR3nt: TGTGCCAGCAGACCTCTTAGCGAGGAGACCCAGTACTTC
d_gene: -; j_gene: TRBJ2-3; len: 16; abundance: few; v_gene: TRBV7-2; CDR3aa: CASSLIIKEEGDTQYF; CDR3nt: TGTGCCAGCAGCTTGATTATCAAGGAGGAGGGAGATACGCAGTATTTT
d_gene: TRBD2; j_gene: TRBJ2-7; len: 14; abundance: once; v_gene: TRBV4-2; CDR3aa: CASSQGLAGAEQYF; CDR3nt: TGTGCCAGCAGCCAAGGACTAGCGGGGGCCGAGCAGTACTTC
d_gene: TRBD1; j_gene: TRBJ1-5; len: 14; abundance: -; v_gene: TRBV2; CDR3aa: CASSEEGGYQPQHF; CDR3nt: TGTGCCAGCAGTGAAGAAGGGGGCTATCAGCCCCAGCATTTT
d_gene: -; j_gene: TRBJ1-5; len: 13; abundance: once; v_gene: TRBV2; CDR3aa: CASSGGSNQPQHF; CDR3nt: TGTGCCAGCAGTGGAGGAAGCAATCAGCCCCAGCATTTT
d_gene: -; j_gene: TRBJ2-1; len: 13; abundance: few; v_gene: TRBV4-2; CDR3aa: CASSQGKNNEQFF; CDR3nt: TGTGCCAGCAGCCAGGGCAAGAACAATGAGCAGTTCTTC
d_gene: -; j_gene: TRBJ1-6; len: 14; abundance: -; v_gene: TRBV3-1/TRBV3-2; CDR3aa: CASAPQAYNSPLHF; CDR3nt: TGTGCCAGCGCGCCTCAGGCCTACAATTCACCCCTCCACTTT
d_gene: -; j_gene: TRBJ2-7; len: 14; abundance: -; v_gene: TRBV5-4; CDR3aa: CASSFRQGLNEQYF; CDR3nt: TGTGCCAGCAGCTTCCGGCAGGGGTTGAACGAGCAGTACTTC
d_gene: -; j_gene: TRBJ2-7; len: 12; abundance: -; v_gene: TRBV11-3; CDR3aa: CASSLRESEQYF; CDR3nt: TGTGCCAGCAGCTTAAGGGAGTCCGAGCAGTACTTC
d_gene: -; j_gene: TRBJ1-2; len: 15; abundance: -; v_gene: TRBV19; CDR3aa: CASSPLGVSNYGYTF; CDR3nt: TGTGCCAGTAGTCCTCTCGGGGTATCGAACTATGGCTACACCTTC